This TCR beta chain was identified in a study of circulating CD8 cells and anti-PD-1 response in melanoma. TCR libraries were prepared from approximately 15 ng of total RNA with the QIAseq Immune Repertoire TCR panel. A single record per CDR3 protein comes from TCRdb applying MiXCR to the reads. The sample yields some 1,300 distinct CDR3 sequences, 6.5% to 8% seen once. This clonotype is deemed medium-sized (0.01 to 0.1%). Live CD3+CD8+TCRalphabeta+ cells were sorted into four subsets by PD-1 and/or TIGIT. Per germline, CDR1 SNHLY and CDR2 FYNNEI. V gave up 5 bases and J gave up 6 bases, with 12 bases separating them. The CDR3 has 13 amino acids.

The chain uses TRBV2 and TRBJ2-3; D is perhaps TRBD2 (6 bases). The TCR was taken from a human donor with melanoma. Sequenced material: CD8+ T cells from PBMCs, taken at baseline or after one month of anti-PD-1 therapy (not recorded which). This CDR3 is CASSIWRDDTQYF. In DNA, the CDR3 is TGTGCCAGCAGTATTTGGAGGGACGATACGCAGTATTTT.